This TCR beta chain was documented in a study of CD8+ T cells in alopecia areata. On this clone itself: The antigen remains unidentified.

Patients with alopecia areata provided lesional scalp punch biopsies as well as peripheral blood. This CDR3 has 16 residues. The germline CDR1 and CDR2 sequences are SGHRS and YFSETQ. The J segment lost 6 bases and the V segment lost 0 bases, leaving 4 bases of the junction unmatched. Reverse transcription of extracted RNA yielded cDNA, which provided the sequencing template. Sequencing was performed with immunoSEQ multiplex PCR; in TCRdb, only in-frame clones are kept and a portion is missing. The table has hundreds of thousands of clones, around 62% seen once. Study observations and caveats: Patients shared TCRs less clearly than mice did, possibly for HLA-related reasons. Scalp lesions, especially in alopecia totalis/universalis, had higher clonality than normal scalp.

The sample was CD4+ T cells sorted from blood, taken at week 0. The receptor was isolated from a human donor with alopecia areata. The chain uses TRBV5-1 and TRBJ2-1; 12 nucleotides agree with TRBD1. CDR3 coding DNA: TGCGCCAGCAGCTTGGGTGGGACAGGGGGCTTCAATGAGCAGTTCTTC. As protein: CASSLGGTGGFNEQFF.